This note documents a single T cell receptor (beta chain) sequence. Antigen unknown. DNA at about 200 ng, around 30,000 T cell genomes, went into sorted-subset replicate PCRs. Some clones are missing from TCRdb's copy, which holds only in-frame ones; the method was immunoSEQ multiplex PCR. The repertoire holds fewer than 1 million clones, 90% to 97% seen once, with less than 0.25% in the top ten. V dropped 3 bases and J dropped 3 bases, with 6 bases sitting between them. There are 12 residues in the CDR3. CDR1 and CDR2 (germline): SGHAT, FQNNGV. The data belong to a study of shared clonotypes between healthy human individuals. Study-level background: CD4 naive and memory got three plates each, CD8 naive two, CD8 memory one. Study results and limitations: Across a few donors, naive CD4 shared around 5.3%, naive CD8 more than 3%, memory CD4 roughly 2.4%, memory CD8 0.4% to 0.5%. Researchers found naive subsets generally carried larger estimated richness than memory subsets.

Naive CD8 cells lacked CD45RO, underwent positive selection for CCR7 and left out terminally differentiated effector memory CD45RA+ cells. The TCR originated in a young man in good health. The sequenced sample consisted of naive CD8+ T cells sorted from blood. This chain uses TRBV11-2 with TRBJ2-7; D is ambiguous. CDR3 loop: CASSFLIYEQYF. The CDR3 coding sequence is TGTGCCAGCAGCTTCCTTATCTACGAGCAGTACTTC.